Listed below are T cell receptor beta chains from one sample, sequenced in a study of blood T cell repertoires in COVID-19. Sequencing was performed with immunoSEQ multiplex PCR; in TCRdb, only in-frame clones are kept and a portion is missing. The repertoire holds about 160,000 clones, with roughly 90% as singletons. The sample consisted of peripheral blood. All receptors derive from a man between 18 and 35 years old with acute or convalescent COVID-19. CDR3s include the opening cysteine and the closing phenylalanine or tryptophan. A D gene is named only where the DNA matches it firmly. For some rows the clone size is stated as once, few or many, or as a class when expanded; others skip it.

-,TRBV19,14,TRBD1,TRBJ1-1,TGTGCCAGTAGTTCCGGACAGGGGGCTGCGAAGGCTTTCTTT,CASSSGQGAAKAFF
-,TRBV11-2,15,TRBD2,TRBJ2-7,TGTGCCAGCAGACCGACTAGCGGGGCCACCTACGAGCAGTACTTC,CASRPTSGATYEQYF
-,TRBV5-6,15,-,TRBJ2-7,TGTGCCAGCAGCTTGGACAGGGCTGGCTTACGGGAGCAGTACTTC,CASSLDRAGLREQYF
-,TRBV5-1,16,TRBD1,TRBJ1-3,TGCGCCAGCAGCTCCACAGGGGGAACCTCTGGAAACACCATATATTTT,CASSSTGGTSGNTIYF
-,TRBV19,15,-,TRBJ2-1,TGTGCCAGTAGTGTGGGCCCCCACCTCTACAATGAGCAGTTCTTC,CASSVGPHLYNEQFF
once,TRBV7-8,23,TRBD2,TRBJ2-4,TGTGCCAGCAGCCCCAGATCATCCCGGACTAGCGTCTTCTCATCCCTAGCCAAAAACATTCAGTACTTC,CASSPRSSRTSVFSSLAKNIQYF
-,TRBV27,16,-,TRBJ1-1,TGTGCCAGCAGTTTATCGAACGGGGGGCCCCTCACTGAAGCTTTCTTT,CASSLSNGGPLTEAFF
-,TRBV19,12,-,TRBJ1-2,TGTGCCAGTACGGGAGAGAACTATGGCTACACCTTC,CASTGENYGYTF
-,TRBV21-1,16,-,TRBJ2-3,TGTGCCAGCAGCATAGGACCGGGACTAAGCACAGATACGCAGTATTTT,CASSIGPGLSTDTQYF
-,TRBV5-5,14,TRBD1,TRBJ1-4,TGTGCCAGCAGCCCTGGACAGGCTAATGAAAAACTGTTTTTT,CASSPGQANEKLFF
-,TRBV4-1,14,TRBD1,TRBJ1-2,TGCGCCAGCAGCCCCAGGGACAGGAATAGTGGCTACACCTTC,CASSPRDRNSGYTF
-,TRBV25-1,14,-,TRBJ1-2,TGTGCCAGCAGTGACCCTCGACAGATCACTGGCTACACCTTC,CASSDPRQITGYTF
few,TRBV19,15,TRBD1,TRBJ2-1,TGTGCCAGTAGTTGGGACAGGGGGCCCTACAATGAGCAGTTCTTC,CASSWDRGPYNEQFF
-,TRBV11-2,14,-,TRBJ2-7,TGTGCCAGCAGCTTAGGGCGGGGAACCTACGAGCAGTACTTC,CASSLGRGTYEQYF
once,TRBV6-5,13,TRBD1,TRBJ1-6,TGTGCCAGCAGCCTGGACAGGTCCTCACCCCTCCACTTT,CASSLDRSSPLHF
-,TRBV2,12,-,TRBJ1-6,TGTGCCAGCGGGACAAGCGATTCACCCCTCCACTTT,CASGTSDSPLHF
few,TRBV6-6,14,TRBD1,TRBJ1-2,TGTGCCAGCAGTTCCGGGACAGGACTCTATGGCTACACCTTC,CASSSGTGLYGYTF
once,TRBV12-1,16,-,TRBJ1-2,TGTGCCAGCAGCTTTGAAAAGGTAAGGGAGACTAATGGCTACACCTTC,CASSFEKVRETNGYTF
-,TRBV6-4,13,-,TRBJ1-1,TGTGCCAGCAGTGTTACCCCCCAGACTGAAGCTTTCTTT,CASSVTPQTEAFF
-,TRBV15,15,TRBD1,TRBJ2-1,TGTGCCACCAGCAGCGGGACAGCCCCCTACAATGAGCAGTTCTTC,CATSSGTAPYNEQFF
-,TRBV24-1,15,TRBD1,TRBJ1-5,TGTGCCACCAGTGATGCAGGACAGGGCCTGGAGCCCCAGCATTTT,CATSDAGQGLEPQHF
-,TRBV18,13,-,TRBJ2-5,TGTGCCAGCTCACCCCCTCAGGGGCAGACCCAGTACTTC,CASSPPQGQTQYF
-,TRBV5-5,15,-,TRBJ1-4,TGTGCCAGCAGCTTGATCAGTAATACTAATGAAAAACTGTTTTTT,CASSLISNTNEKLFF
-,TRBV5-6,12,-,TRBJ1-5,TGTGCCAGCAGCTCGGGACTCTCTCCCCAGCATTTT,CASSSGLSPQHF
-,TRBV29-1,15,TRBD1,TRBJ2-6,TGCAGCGTTCGCACAGGGGGGACTGGGGCCAACGTCCTGACTTTC,CSVRTGGTGANVLTF
-,TRBV11-3,16,TRBD2,TRBJ2-1,TGTGCCAGCAGCTGGGGTAGCGGGAGCCCCAACAATGAGCAGTTCTTC,CASSWGSGSPNNEQFF
-,TRBV12-3/TRBV12-4,13,-,TRBJ2-3,TGTGCCAGCAGTTTATACATGCCAGATACGCAGTATTTT,CASSLYMPDTQYF
-,TRBV24-1,13,-,TRBJ1-2,TGTGCCACCCAACCGCAGGGCGTCTATGGCTACACCTTC,CATQPQGVYGYTF
-,TRBV4-1,16,TRBD2,TRBJ2-1,TGCGCCAGCAGCCAAGAACAGACTAGCGGGAGCTATGAGCAGTTCTTC,CASSQEQTSGSYEQFF
-,TRBV7-8,19,-,TRBJ1-5,TGTGCCAGCAGCTTAGGCGTTACCCGTTGGTTGAATAGCAATCAGCCCCAGCATTTT,CASSLGVTRWLNSNQPQHF
-,TRBV3-1/TRBV3-2,13,-,TRBJ1-1,TGTGCCAGCAGCCAAGATCCGTCGACTGAAGCTTTCTTT,CASSQDPSTEAFF
-,TRBV27,14,-,TRBJ2-7,TGTGCCAGCACCCCACGGACAGATATCTACGAGCAGTACTTC,CASTPRTDIYEQYF
few,TRBV19,13,-,TRBJ1-1,TGTGCCAGTAGTATAGTTAATACGGCTGAAGCTTTCTTT,CASSIVNTAEAFF
-,TRBV7-9,16,TRBD1,TRBJ1-2,TGTGCCAGCAGCCGAGGACAGGGGGCTCGTAACTATGGCTACACCTTC,CASSRGQGARNYGYTF
once,TRBV7-8,14,-,TRBJ2-7,TGTGCCAGCAGCTTATCAGCGGACTCGGGGGAGCAGTACTTC,CASSLSADSGEQYF
-,TRBV27,13,-,TRBJ2-5,TGTGCCACGGCGGAGGGCATTTGGGAGACCCAGTACTTC,CATAEGIWETQYF
-,TRBV5-1,11,-,TRBJ2-7,TGCGCCAGCACCAACTCCTACGAGCAGTACTTC,CASTNSYEQYF
-,TRBV6-5,14,TRBD1,TRBJ1-1,TGTGCCAGCAGTCACGACAGGGGACACACTGAAGCTTTCTTT,CASSHDRGHTEAFF
-,TRBV6-6,16,TRBD1,TRBJ1-6,TGTGCCAGCAGTTACCTGACAGGGACAGGTAATTCACCCCTCCACTTT,CASSYLTGTGNSPLHF
-,TRBV3-1/TRBV3-2,14,TRBD1,TRBJ2-7,TGTGCCAGCAGCCGCTCGGGGACAGGGGGCGAGCAGTACTTC,CASSRSGTGGEQYF
-,TRBV11-2,13,TRBD2,TRBJ2-1,TGTGCCAGCAGCAAGCGGGATTGGGATGAGCAGTTCTTC,CASSKRDWDEQFF
few,TRBV11-2,17,TRBD2,TRBJ2-1,TGTGCCAGCAGCTTCCGGGTAGCGGGAGGTGGGGACAATGAGCAGTTCTTC,CASSFRVAGGGDNEQFF
-,TRBV7-8,15,-,TRBJ1-4,TGTGCCAGCAGCCCTCTGGGGGGTGACCTTGAAAAACTGTTTTTT,CASSPLGGDLEKLFF
once,TRBV10-1,15,TRBD1,TRBJ1-4,TGCGCCAGCAGTCTGGGACAGCGGAAGGATGAAAAACTGTTTTTT,CASSLGQRKDEKLFF
-,TRBV11-2,14,-,TRBJ2-1,TGTGCCAGCGGGTCAACCAGGGTCAGCAATGAGCAGTTCTTC,CASGSTRVSNEQFF
few,TRBV6-5,13,-,TRBJ1-6,TGTGCCAGCAGCCGCACAGGGAATTCACCCCTCCACTTT,CASSRTGNSPLHF
-,TRBV29-1,14,TRBD1,TRBJ1-4,TGCAGCGTCGGGGCGACAGGGACTAATGAAAAACTGTTTTTT,CSVGATGTNEKLFF
-,TRBV27,15,TRBD1,TRBJ1-5,TGTGCCAGCAGTCGATACACAGGGGACAATCAGCCCCAGCATTTT,CASSRYTGDNQPQHF
-,TRBV27,16,TRBD2,TRBJ2-7,TGTGCCAGCAGCAAGGCGGGGGGACGCCTGTTCCTCGAGCAGTACTTC,CASSKAGGRLFLEQYF
once,TRBV3-1/TRBV3-2,15,-,TRBJ1-1,TGTGCCAGCAGCCACCCTACAGGATCGGACACTGAAGCTTTCTTT,CASSHPTGSDTEAFF